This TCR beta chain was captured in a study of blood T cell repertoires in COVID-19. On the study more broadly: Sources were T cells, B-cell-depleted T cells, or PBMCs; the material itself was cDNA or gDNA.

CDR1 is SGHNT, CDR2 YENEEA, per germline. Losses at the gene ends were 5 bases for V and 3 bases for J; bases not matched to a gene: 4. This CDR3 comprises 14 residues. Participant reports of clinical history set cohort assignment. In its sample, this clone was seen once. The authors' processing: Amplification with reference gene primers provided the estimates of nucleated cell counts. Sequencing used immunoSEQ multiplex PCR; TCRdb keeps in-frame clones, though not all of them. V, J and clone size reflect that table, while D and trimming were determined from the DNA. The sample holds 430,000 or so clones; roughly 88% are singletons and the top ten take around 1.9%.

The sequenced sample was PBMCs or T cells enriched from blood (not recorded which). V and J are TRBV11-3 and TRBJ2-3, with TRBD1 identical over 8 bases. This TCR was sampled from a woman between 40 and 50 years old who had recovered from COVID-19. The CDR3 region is CASSRTGLTDTQYF. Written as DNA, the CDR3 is TGTGCCAGCAGCCGGACAGGGTTGACAGATACGCAGTATTTT.